The present T cell receptor beta chain was sequenced within a study of OX40 agonist ivuxolimab in advanced cancers. Study-level background: With a range of roughly 20 to 80, age averaged approximately 55 years, and around 83% were male. Partial responses were achieved by three patients: one hepatocellular carcinoma, two cutaneous melanoma. Study-wide points: What antigens the expanded peripheral T cells recognized was never established.

Details on this clone: The antigen is undetermined.

It was autoimmune disease history or systemic immunosuppression that excluded patients. The repertoire was sequenced with immunoSEQ multiplex PCR; TCRdb's copy has only in-frame clones and lacks some. The data show 50,000 or so clones, 60% to 80% seen once. From germline, CDR1 is PRHDT and CDR2 FYEKMQ (reference sequence). Trimming shortened V by 3 bases and J by 9 bases, and 9 bases separated the two germline ends. This CDR3 is 12 amino acids long. The specimen was CD4+ or CD8+ T cells sorted from blood, collected in a trial of the OX40 agonist ivuxolimab. This clonotype was sampled from an adult with an advanced solid tumor such as melanoma, head and neck, liver or kidney cancer. The chain uses TRBV13 and TRBJ2-1, with D maybe TRBD2 (5 bases). The CDR3 region is CASSLGRGEQFF. In nucleotides, the CDR3 is TGTGCCAGCAGCTTGGGCCGGGGTGAGCAGTTCTTC.